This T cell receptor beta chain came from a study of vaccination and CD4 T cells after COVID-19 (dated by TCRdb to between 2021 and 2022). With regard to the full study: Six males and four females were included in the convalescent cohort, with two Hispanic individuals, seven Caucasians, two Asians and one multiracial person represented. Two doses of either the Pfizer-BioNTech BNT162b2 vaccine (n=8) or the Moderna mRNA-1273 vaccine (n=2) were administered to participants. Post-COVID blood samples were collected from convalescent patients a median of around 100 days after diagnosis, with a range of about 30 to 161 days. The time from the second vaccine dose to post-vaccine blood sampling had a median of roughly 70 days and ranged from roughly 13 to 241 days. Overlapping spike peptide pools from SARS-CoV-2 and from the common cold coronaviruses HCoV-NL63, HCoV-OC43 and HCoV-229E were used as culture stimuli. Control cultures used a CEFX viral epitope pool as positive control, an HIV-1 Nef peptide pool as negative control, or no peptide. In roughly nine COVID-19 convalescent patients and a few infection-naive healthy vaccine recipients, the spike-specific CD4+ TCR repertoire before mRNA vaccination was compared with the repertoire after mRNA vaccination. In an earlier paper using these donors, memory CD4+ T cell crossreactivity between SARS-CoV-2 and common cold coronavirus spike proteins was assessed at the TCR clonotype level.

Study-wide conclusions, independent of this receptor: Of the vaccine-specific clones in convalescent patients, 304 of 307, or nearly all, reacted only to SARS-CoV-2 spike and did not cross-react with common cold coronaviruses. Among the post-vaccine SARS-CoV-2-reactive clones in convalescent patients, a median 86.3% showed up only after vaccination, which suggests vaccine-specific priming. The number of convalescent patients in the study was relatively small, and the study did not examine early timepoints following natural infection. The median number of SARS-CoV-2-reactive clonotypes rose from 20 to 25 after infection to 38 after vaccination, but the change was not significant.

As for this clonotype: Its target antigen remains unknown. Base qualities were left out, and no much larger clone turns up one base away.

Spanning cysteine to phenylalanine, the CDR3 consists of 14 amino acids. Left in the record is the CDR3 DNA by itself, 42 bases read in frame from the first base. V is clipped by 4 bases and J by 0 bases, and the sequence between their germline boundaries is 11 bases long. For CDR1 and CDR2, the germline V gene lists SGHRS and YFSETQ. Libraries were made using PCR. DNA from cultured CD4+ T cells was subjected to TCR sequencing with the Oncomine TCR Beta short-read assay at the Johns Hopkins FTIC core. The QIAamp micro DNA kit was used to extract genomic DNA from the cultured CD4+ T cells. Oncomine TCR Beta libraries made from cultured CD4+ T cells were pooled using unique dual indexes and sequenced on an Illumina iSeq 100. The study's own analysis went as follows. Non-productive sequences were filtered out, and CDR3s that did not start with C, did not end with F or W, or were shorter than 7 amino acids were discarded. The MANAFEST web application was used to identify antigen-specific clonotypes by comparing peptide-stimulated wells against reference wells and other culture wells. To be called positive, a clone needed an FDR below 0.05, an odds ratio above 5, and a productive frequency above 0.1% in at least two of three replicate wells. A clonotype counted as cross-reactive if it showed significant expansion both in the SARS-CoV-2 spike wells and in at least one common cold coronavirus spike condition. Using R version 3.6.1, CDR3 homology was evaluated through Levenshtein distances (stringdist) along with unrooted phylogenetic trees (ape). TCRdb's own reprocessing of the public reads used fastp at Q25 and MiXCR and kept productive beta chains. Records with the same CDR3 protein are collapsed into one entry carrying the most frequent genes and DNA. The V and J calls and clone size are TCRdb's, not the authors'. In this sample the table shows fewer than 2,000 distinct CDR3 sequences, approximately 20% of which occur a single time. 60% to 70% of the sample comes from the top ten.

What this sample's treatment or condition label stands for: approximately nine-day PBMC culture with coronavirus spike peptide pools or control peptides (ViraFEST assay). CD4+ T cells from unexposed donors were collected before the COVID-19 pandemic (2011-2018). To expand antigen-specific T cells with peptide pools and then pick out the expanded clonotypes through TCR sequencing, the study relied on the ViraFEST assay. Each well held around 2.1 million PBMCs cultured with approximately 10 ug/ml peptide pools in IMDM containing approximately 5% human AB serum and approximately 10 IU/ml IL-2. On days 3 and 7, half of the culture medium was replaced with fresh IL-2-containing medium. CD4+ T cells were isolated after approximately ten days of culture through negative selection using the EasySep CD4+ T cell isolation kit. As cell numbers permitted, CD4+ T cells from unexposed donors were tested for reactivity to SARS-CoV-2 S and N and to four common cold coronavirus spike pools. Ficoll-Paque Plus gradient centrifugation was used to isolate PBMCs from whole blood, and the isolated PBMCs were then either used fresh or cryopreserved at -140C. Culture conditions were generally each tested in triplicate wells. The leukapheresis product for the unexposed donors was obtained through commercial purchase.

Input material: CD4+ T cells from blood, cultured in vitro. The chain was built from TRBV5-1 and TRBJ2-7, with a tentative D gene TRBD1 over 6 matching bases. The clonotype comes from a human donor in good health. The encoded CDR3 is CASSLTGLSYEQYF. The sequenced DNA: TGCGCCAGCAGCCTGACAGGTCTCTCCTACGAGCAGTACTTC. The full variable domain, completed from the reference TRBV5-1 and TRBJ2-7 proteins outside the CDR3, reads KAGVTQTPRYLIKTRGQQVTLSCSPISGHRSVSWYQQTPGQGLQFLFEYFSETQRNKGNFPGRFSGRQFSNSRSEMNVSTLELGDSALYLCASSLTGLSYEQYFGPGTRLTVT.